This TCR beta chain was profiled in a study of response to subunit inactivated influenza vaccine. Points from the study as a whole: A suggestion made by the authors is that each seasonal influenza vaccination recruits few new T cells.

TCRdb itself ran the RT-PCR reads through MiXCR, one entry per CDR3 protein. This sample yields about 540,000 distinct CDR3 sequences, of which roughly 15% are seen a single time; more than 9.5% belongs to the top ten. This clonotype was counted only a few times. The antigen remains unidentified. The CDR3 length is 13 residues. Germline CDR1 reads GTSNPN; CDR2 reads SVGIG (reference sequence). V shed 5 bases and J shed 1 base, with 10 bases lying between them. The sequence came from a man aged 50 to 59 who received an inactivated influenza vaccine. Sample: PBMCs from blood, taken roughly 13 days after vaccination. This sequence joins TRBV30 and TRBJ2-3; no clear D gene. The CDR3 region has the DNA TGTGCCTGGGAGAGGTTACGCACAGATACGCAGTATTTT. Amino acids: CAWERLRTDTQYF.